The 10 T cell receptor beta chains below all came from one sample that was sequenced in a study of T cell responses to AZD1222 COVID-19 vaccine. The method was immunoSEQ multiplex PCR; TCRdb's version includes in-frame clones alone and lacks a portion of them. The data contain 150,000 to 200,000 clones, roughly 92% of them seen just once; the ten biggest clones take up 0.95% to 1.1%. Sequencing was performed on peripheral blood, taken 28 days after the second AZD1222 dose. All receptors come from an adult who received the AZD1222 COVID-19 vaccine.

V and J are TRBV10-3 and TRBJ1-1; D may be TRBD1 (6 bases). Germline V gene sequence: CDR1 ENHRY, CDR2 SYGVKD. The CDR3 is 14 residues long. Trimming pared 3 bases from V and 3 bases from J, leaving 11 bases between. CDR3 region: CAISESGDDTEAFF. The CDR3 nucleotides are TGTGCCATCAGTGAATCAGGGGACGACACTGAAGCTTTCTTT.

This rearrangement joins TRBV6-1 to TRBJ1-2; no clear D. The CDR3 runs to 14 residues. Trimming pared 3 bases from V and 0 bases from J, leaving 8 bases between. CDR1 is MNHNS and CDR2 is SASEGT in the germline V gene. The CDR3 nucleotides are TGTGCCAGCAGTGACAGCAGCGCTAACTATGGCTACACCTTC. Residues: CASSDSSANYGYTF.

J is TRBJ1-1 and V is TRBV6-2 or TRBV6-3; perhaps TRBD1 as D (6 bases). The CDR3 spans 16 residues. Per germline, CDR1 MNHEY and CDR2 SVGEGT. Trimming cost V 6 bases and J 5 bases, with 22 bases left between them. The CDR3 protein is CASSQPILQGTTEAFF. CDR3 DNA sequence: TGTGCCAGCAGCCAACCGATATTACAGGGTACGACTGAAGCTTTCTTT.

The rearrangement uses TRBV28 and TRBJ2-5; TRBD1 agrees at 8 bases. This CDR3 contains 16 residues. V lost 5 bases, J lost 5 bases, and 13 bases stayed unmatched. Germline V lookup: CDR1 MDHEN, CDR2 SYDVKM. The CDR3 protein is CASSKTGGSGRETQYF. The CDR3 bases are TGTGCCAGCAGTAAAACAGGGGGTTCGGGGCGGGAGACCCAGTACTTC.

The chain recombines TRBV3-1 (or the pseudogene TRBV3-2) with TRBJ2-3; D is unclear. Trimming took 4 bases from V and 2 from J, leaving 19 bases between them. The CDR3 runs 17 residues. CDR1 is LGHDT and CDR2 is YNNKEL in the germline V gene (reference sequence). DNA for the CDR3: TGTGCCAGCAGCCGACTCCTGGTGGGTCCCGACACAGATACGCAGTATTTT. Its translation is CASSRLLVGPDTDTQYF.

This clone showed up just a few times. This rearrangement joins TRBV27 to TRBJ1-5; D not certain. Per germline, CDR1 MNHEY and CDR2 SMNVEV (reference sequence). V was cut by 4 bases and J by 4 bases, with 14 bases left in between. The CDR3 spans 15 residues. Written as DNA, the CDR3 is TGTGCCAGCAGTTCTACGCTAACGATTAATCAGCCCCAGCATTTT. Translation gives CASSSTLTINQPQHF.

This chain joins TRBV18 and TRBJ1-4; a possible D gene is TRBD1 (6 bases). Trimming cost V 4 bases and J 7 bases, with 13 bases left between them. Germline CDR1 and CDR2: KGHSH and LQKENI. The CDR3 is 14 residues long. The CDR3 here is CASSQQGVREKLFF. The CDR3 DNA reads as TGTGCCAGCTCACAACAGGGTGTACGTGAAAAACTGTTTTTT.

The chain is built from TRBV25-1 and TRBJ2-7, with D unresolved. Trimming removed 0 bases from V and 12 bases from J, with 6 bases in between. The CDR3 contains 10 residues. CDR1 and CDR2 from the germline V gene are MGHDK and SYGVNS. The CDR3 loop reads CASSEYRLYF. The CDR3 DNA follows: TGTGCCAGCAGTGAATACCGACTGTACTTC.

CDR3 region: CASRGGGAEAFF. The CDR3 DNA reads TGTGCCAGCAGGGGAGGGGGCGCTGAAGCTTTCTTT. The rearrangement links TRBV5-6 to TRBJ1-1; 7 nucleotides match TRBD1. Germline V lookup: CDR1 SGHDT, CDR2 YYEEEE. This CDR3 spans 12 amino acids. J was trimmed by 6 bases and V by 5 bases; bases with no gene match: 4.

The V call is TRBV11-3, the J call TRBJ2-1; D is possibly TRBD1 (6 bases). Germline V CDR1 and CDR2: SGHNT, YENEEA. V lost 1 base and J 9 bases, leaving 10 bases between the germline ends. This CDR3 contains 13 residues. The CDR3 DNA reads TGTGCCAGCAGCTTAGTAGGGGGTGGTGAGCAGTTCTTC. Its protein product is CASSLVGGGEQFF.